This TCR beta chain appears in the sequencing data of a study of Tregs in tolerant kidney transplant recipients. Findings of the study overall: Some patients' samples used different primers over time, so nucleotide sequences weren't comparable. Tolerant patients' donor-specific Tregs expanded beyond overall Tregs, suggesting antigen-driven growth.

Germline-derived CDR1 and CDR2 are KGHSH and LQKENI. This CDR3 has 19 residues. V dropped 3 bases and J dropped 1; count of bases not matched to a gene: 13. Unstimulated regulatory T cells (CD4+CD25+CD127-), CD4+CD25- non-regulatory cells, CD4 and CD8 cells were FACS-sorted from thawed PBMCs. Generated by immunoSEQ multiplex PCR, the TCRdb table keeps only in-frame clones and is missing some. The table lists some 80,000 clones, roughly 98% of them singletons. Turning to this clone: No antigen is known for it.

Specimen: CD4+ T cells from blood, collected before the transplant. The chain employs TRBV18 and TRBJ2-3; 10 bases are a match to TRBD2. The sequence was obtained from a human donor who received a combined kidney and bone marrow transplant. This CDR3 is CASSPARLAGVVGTDTQYF. The CDR3 DNA reads as TGTGCCAGCTCACCGGCCCGGCTAGCGGGGGTAGTTGGCACAGATACGCAGTATTTT.